This TCR beta chain emerged from a study of T cells after yellow fever vaccination. V gave up 1 base and J gave up 4 bases, with 11 bases separating them. The CDR3 has 14 residues. Looked up from germline, CDR1 is SEHNR and CDR2 is FQNEAQ (reference sequence). 5'RACE template switching produced TCR cDNA carrying a universal primer site and UMIs. TCRdb recomputed calls from the 5' RACE reads with MiXCR, one row per CDR3 protein. Among roughly 500,000 distinct CDR3 sequences listed, approximately 21% were seen once. This sample comprised PBMCs, obtained 15 days after the yellow fever booster vaccination. This clonotype was obtained from a young man who received the YFV17D yellow fever vaccine. The chain couples TRBV7-9 to TRBJ2-7; no definite D call. For the CDR3, the DNA is TGTGCCAGCAGCTTAGTGGGCAGACCTTACGAGCAGTACTTC. Protein product: CASSLVGRPYEQYF.